This entry features one T cell receptor (beta chain) sequence. J gave up 6 bases and V 1 base, and 5 bases lay outside the gene matches. Germline V gives CDR1 LGHNA, CDR2 YSLEER. This CDR3 has 15 amino acids. The record originates from a study of blood T cell repertoires in COVID-19. About the research overall: PBMCs, B-cell-depleted T cells, or T cells provided the cDNA or gDNA that made up the material.

The protocol was immunoSEQ multiplex PCR, while the TCRdb copy is restricted to in-frame clones and leaves out a portion. The table includes some 260,000 clones, roughly 88% detected once. Sequenced input: peripheral blood. The origin of this receptor is a human donor in a cohort sampled during active COVID-19. The chain joins TRBV4-3 to TRBJ2-7; 11 nucleotides match TRBD2. The CDR3 sequence: CASSQAELAGAEQYF. The CDR3 DNA reads as TGCGCCAGCAGCCAAGCAGAACTAGCGGGGGCCGAGCAGTACTTC.